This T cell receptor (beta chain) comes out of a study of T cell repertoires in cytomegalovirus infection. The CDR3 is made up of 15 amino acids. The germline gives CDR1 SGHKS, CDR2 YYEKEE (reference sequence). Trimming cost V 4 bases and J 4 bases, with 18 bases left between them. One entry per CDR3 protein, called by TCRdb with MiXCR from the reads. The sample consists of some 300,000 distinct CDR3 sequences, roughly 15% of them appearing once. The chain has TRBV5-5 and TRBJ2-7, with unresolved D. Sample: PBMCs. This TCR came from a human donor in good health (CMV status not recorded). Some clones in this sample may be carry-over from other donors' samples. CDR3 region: CASSDQEFRPYEQYF. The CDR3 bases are TGTGCCAGCAGCGATCAGGAGTTTCGCCCATACGAGCAGTACTTC.